The entry below describes one T cell receptor beta chain. This record belongs to a study of blood T cell repertoires in COVID-19. Study summary: Sites in the United States, Italy and Spain provided acute and convalescent COVID-19 samples. Sample material is recorded as cDNA or gDNA derived from T cells, B-cell-depleted T cells, or PBMCs.

The V gene's germline CDR1 is ENHRY and CDR2 SYGVKD. CDR3 length: 13 amino acids. V dropped 2 bases and J dropped 3 bases, with 7 bases sitting between them. As processed by the authors: How many nucleated cells were present was estimated from reference gene primer amplification. Assay: immunoSEQ multiplex PCR; the TCRdb copy retains only in-frame clones and omits some. V, J and clone size were drawn from that table, and D and trimming were deduced from the DNA. The data hold some 120,000 clones, with roughly 71% observed a single time. The receptor comes from a man at least 80 years old with acute or convalescent COVID-19. The sample was peripheral blood. The rearrangement joins TRBV10-3 to TRBJ1-2; D is uncertain. The CDR3 is CAISEVGDYGYTF. Written as DNA, the CDR3 is TGTGCCATCAGTGAGGTCGGTGACTATGGCTACACCTTC.